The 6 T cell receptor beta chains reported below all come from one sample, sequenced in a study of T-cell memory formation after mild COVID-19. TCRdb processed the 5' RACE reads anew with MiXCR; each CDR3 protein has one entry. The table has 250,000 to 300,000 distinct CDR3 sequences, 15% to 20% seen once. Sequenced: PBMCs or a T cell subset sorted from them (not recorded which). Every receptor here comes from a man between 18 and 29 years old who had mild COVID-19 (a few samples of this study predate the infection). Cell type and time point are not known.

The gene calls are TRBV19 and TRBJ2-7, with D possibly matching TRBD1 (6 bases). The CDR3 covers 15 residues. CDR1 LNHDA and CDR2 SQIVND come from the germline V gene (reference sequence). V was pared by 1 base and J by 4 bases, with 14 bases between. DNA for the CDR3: TGTGCCAGTAGTATAGGGCAGGGGAGTTGGTACGAGCAGTACTTC. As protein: CASSIGQGSWYEQYF. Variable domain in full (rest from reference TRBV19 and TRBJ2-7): DGGITQSPKYLFRKEGQNVTLSCEQNLNHDAMYWYRQDPGQGLRLIYYSQIVNDFQKGDIAEGYSVSREKKESFPLTVTSAQKNPTAFYLCASSIGQGSWYEQYFGPGTRLTVT.

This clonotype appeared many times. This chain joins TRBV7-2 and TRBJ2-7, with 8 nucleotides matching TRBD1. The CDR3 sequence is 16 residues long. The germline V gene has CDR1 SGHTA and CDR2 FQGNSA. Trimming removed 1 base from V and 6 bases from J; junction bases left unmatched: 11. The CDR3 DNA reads TGTGCCAGCAGCTTAGAAGTTACGAGACAGGGGAGCGAGCAGTACTTC. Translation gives CASSLEVTRQGSEQYF.

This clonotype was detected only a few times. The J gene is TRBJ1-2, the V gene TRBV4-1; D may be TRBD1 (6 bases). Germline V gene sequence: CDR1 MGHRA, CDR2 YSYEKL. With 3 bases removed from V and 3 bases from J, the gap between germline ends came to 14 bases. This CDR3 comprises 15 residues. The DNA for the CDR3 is TGCGCCAGCAGCCAGGCCACAGGGAGCTACTATGGCTACACCTTC. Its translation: CASSQATGSYYGYTF.

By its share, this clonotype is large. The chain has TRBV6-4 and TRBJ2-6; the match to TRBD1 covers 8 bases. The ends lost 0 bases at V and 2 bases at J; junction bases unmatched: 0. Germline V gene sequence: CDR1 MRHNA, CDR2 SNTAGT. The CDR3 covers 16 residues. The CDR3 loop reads CASSDSTGAGANVLTF. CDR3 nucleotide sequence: TGTGCCAGCAGTGACTCGACAGGGGCTGGGGCCAACGTCCTGACTTTC.

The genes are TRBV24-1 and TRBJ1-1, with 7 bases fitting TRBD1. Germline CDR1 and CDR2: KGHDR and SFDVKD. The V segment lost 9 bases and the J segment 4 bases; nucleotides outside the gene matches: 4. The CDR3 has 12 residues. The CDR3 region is CATGQGGTEAFF. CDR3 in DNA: TGTGCCACCGGCCAGGGGGGCACTGAAGCTTTCTTT.

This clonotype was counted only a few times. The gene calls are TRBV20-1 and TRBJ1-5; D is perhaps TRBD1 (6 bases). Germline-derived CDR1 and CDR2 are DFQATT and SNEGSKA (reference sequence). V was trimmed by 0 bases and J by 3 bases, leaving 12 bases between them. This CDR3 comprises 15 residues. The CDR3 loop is CSARDRGQFNQPQHF. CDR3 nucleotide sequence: TGCAGTGCTAGAGATCGAGGACAGTTCAATCAGCCCCAGCATTTT.